This T cell receptor beta chain derives from a study of blood T cell repertoires in COVID-19. Turning to the study itself: Sample material is recorded as cDNA or gDNA derived from T cells, B-cell-depleted T cells, or PBMCs.

This clone was observed a few times. The assay was immunoSEQ multiplex PCR, and TCRdb's table has in-frame clones only and misses some. Here the sample spans hundreds of thousands of clones, roughly nine tenths being singletons. Participant ages covered roughly 18 to 89 years across about 22 US areas. Cohort 3 donors were reported recovered after two negative PCRs, clearance, or symptom resolution. This CDR3 spans 15 amino acids. Looked up from germline, CDR1 is LNHDA and CDR2 is SQIVND (reference sequence). The V gene end was trimmed by 4 bases and the J gene end by 6 bases; junction bases not matched to a gene: 4.

This TCR was sampled from a woman in her sixties who had recovered from COVID-19. The sequenced sample consisted of PBMCs or T cells enriched from blood (not recorded which). V gene TRBV19 combines with J gene TRBJ1-5, with 12 bases matching TRBD1. Written as DNA, the CDR3 is TGTGCCAGTAGTAGACCGGGACAGGGGGCTCAGCCCCAGCATTTT. Its protein product is CASSRPGQGAQPQHF.